Listed here are 17 T cell receptor beta chains from one sample, sequenced in a study of shared clonotypes between healthy human individuals. The repertoire was sequenced with immunoSEQ multiplex PCR; TCRdb's copy has only in-frame clones and lacks some. The sample consists of about 79,000 clones, roughly three fifths of them appearing once. The sequenced sample consisted of memory CD8+ T cells sorted from blood. As to subset: CD45RO+ cells pooled with CCR7-negative TemRA cells. The receptors shown here come from a man aged 25 to 40 in good health.

V gene TRBV5-1 combines with J gene TRBJ2-3; D is unresolved. The V gene lost 0 bases and the J gene lost 6 bases, with 17 bases spanning the gap. The CDR3 spans 16 residues. Germline CDR1 reads SGHRS; CDR2 reads YFSETQ. Here the CDR3 DNA reads TGCGCCAGCAGCTTGGCTCCCCTCGGATCGGCGGATACGCAGTATTTT. This gives the protein CASSLAPLGSADTQYF.

The CDR3: CASSLTSLGEQFF. Here the CDR3 DNA reads TGTGCCAGCAGCTTAACTAGCTTGGGTGAGCAGTTCTTC. The chain has TRBV7-2 and TRBJ2-1, with D possibly TRBD2 on 6 matching bases. This CDR3 comprises 13 residues. Looked up from germline, CDR1 is SGHTA and CDR2 is FQGNSA. Trimming stripped 2 bases from V and 9 bases from J, with 11 bases between.

The chain has TRBV7-9 and TRBJ2-1; unclear D gene. Germline V CDR1 and CDR2: SEHNR, FQNEAQ (reference sequence). The V and J ends lost 7 bases and 5 bases respectively, with 18 bases between them. The CDR3 length is 15 residues. This chain's CDR3 is CASNPRTWGNNEQFF. In DNA form, the CDR3 reads TGTGCCAGCAACCCTCGGACCTGGGGAAACAATGAGCAGTTCTTC.

V usage is TRBV11-2 and J usage is TRBJ2-5; D perhaps matches TRBD2 (5 bases). The germline V gene encodes CDR1 SGHAT and CDR2 FQNNGV. CDR3 length: 18 residues. Trimming shortened V by 0 bases and J by 3 bases, and 20 bases separated the two germline ends. The CDR3 DNA is TGTGCCAGCAGCTTAGATCTAACCCCGACTATAAGCGAAGAGACCCAGTACTTC. It is translated as CASSLDLTPTISEETQYF.

This clone was recorded a few times. The rearrangement links TRBV4-3 to TRBJ2-3; TRBD2 agrees at 10 bases. In germline, CDR1 is LGHNA, CDR2 YSLEER. The CDR3 has 20 residues. V lost 4 bases, J lost 4 bases, and 20 bases stayed unmatched. CDR3 sequence reads: CASSLLSRVAGGPLADTQYF. As DNA, the CDR3 is TGCGCCAGCAGCCTACTATCGAGGGTAGCGGGAGGACCGCTCGCAGATACGCAGTATTTT.

This chain uses TRBV14 with TRBJ2-7; 11 bases align to TRBD2. Germline values: CDR1 SGHDN, CDR2 FVKESK. CDR3 length equals 15 residues. The J segment lost 9 bases and the V segment lost 4 bases, leaving 11 bases of the junction unmatched. This chain's CDR3 is CASSRIAGGVRRQYF. As DNA, the CDR3 is TGTGCCAGCAGCCGGATAGCGGGAGGGGTACGGAGGCAGTACTTC.

V usage is TRBV4-1 and J usage is TRBJ1-1, with D perhaps matching TRBD1 (5 bases). The germline CDR1 and CDR2 sequences are MGHRA and YSYEKL. This CDR3 contains 14 residues. V was pared by 0 bases and J by 8 bases, with 13 bases between. DNA of the CDR3: TGCGCCAGCAGCCAAGATCAGTCCCGACAGGAAGCTTTCTTT. It translates to CASSQDQSRQEAFF.

The chain carries TRBV6-5 and TRBJ2-2; D is possibly TRBD1 (6 bases). CDR3 length: 12 residues. Trimming stripped 4 bases from V and 7 bases from J, with 7 bases between. CDR1 is MNHEY, CDR2 SVGAGI, per germline. The CDR3 DNA reads as TGTGCCAGCAGTTTAGGGGGCGGGGAGCTGTTTTTT. Encoded protein: CASSLGGGELFF.

This clone was observed a handful of times. This sequence joins TRBV15 and TRBJ2-7, with D perhaps TRBD2 (5 bases). Germline V lookup: CDR1 LNHNV, CDR2 YYDKDF (reference sequence). This CDR3 spans 15 amino acids. V was clipped by 0 bases and J by 0 bases, with 9 bases between them. In nucleotides, the CDR3 is TGTGCCACCAGCAGAGAACTCGGGATCTCCTACGAGCAGTACTTC. Translation gives CATSRELGISYEQYF.

This clone was seen a handful of times. The chain has TRBV28 and TRBJ2-2; D is unclear. This CDR3 contains 14 residues. Germline CDR1 MDHEN, CDR2 SYDVKM. V was cut by 5 bases and J by 1 base, with 8 bases left in between. The DNA of the CDR3 is TGTGCCAGCAGTATCACAGAGAACACCGGGGAGCTGTTTTTT. Translation gives CASSITENTGELFF.

As regards this clone: This may come from a read error, since a much larger clone is one base off. Other DNA sequences within the sample encode an identical CDR3. This chain links TRBV25-1 with TRBJ2-7; no clear D. The CDR3 extends over 11 amino acids. Trimming took 1 base from V and 6 from J, leaving 4 bases between them. Germline-derived CDR1 and CDR2 are MGHDK and SYGVNS. This chain's CDR3 is CASSESGEQYF. For the CDR3, the DNA is TGTGCCAGCAGTGAATCGGGCGAGCAGTACTTC.

The V call is TRBV10-3, the J call TRBJ2-7; D is uncertain. Trimming left V 5 bases short and J 5 bases short, with 13 bases between. CDR1 and CDR2 (germline): ENHRY, SYGVKD. This CDR3 has 13 residues. The CDR3 nucleotides are TGTGCCATCAGTATAAACTTTCCCGACGAGCAGTACTTC. This translates into CAISINFPDEQYF.

This clone occurred a few times. The rearrangement uses TRBV5-1 and TRBJ2-3, with D possibly being TRBD1 (7 bases). V shed 0 bases and J shed 6 bases, with 20 bases lying between them. The CDR3 length is 17 residues. Germline V lookup: CDR1 SGHRS, CDR2 YFSETQ. CDR3: CASSLDQGGTASDTQYF. DNA for the CDR3: TGCGCCAGCAGCTTGGATCAGGGGGGTACGGCTTCGGATACGCAGTATTTT.

The genes are TRBV25-1 and TRBJ2-5; TRBD1 might be the D (6 bases). Germline V CDR1 and CDR2: MGHDK, SYGVNS. Trimming pared 2 bases from V and 3 bases from J, leaving 10 bases between. This CDR3 comprises 14 residues. DNA of the CDR3: TGTGCCAGCAGTGAAAGACAGGAAGAAGAGACCCAGTACTTC. As protein: CASSERQEEETQYF.

The V and J genes are TRBV4-3 and TRBJ2-2; TRBD1 aligns across 9 bases. CDR3 length equals 15 residues. Germline CDR1 LGHNA, CDR2 YSLEER. Trimming cost V 3 bases and J 3 bases; bases outside gene matches: 2. CDR3 loop: CASSQWTGDTGELFF. The CDR3, as DNA: TGCGCCAGCAGCCAGTGGACAGGGGACACCGGGGAGCTGTTTTTT.

The chain couples TRBV4-1 to TRBJ2-3; 8 bases agree with TRBD2. CDR1 is MGHRA and CDR2 is YSYEKL in the germline V gene. The junction had 14 bases not matched to a gene; V was cut back by 5 bases and J by 10 bases. The CDR3 contains 15 residues. The CDR3 DNA is TGCGCCAGCAGCTTTGCTAGCGGGCCCGAGATATCGCAGTATTTT. It is translated as CASSFASGPEISQYF.

This clone has just a few counts. V gene TRBV7-8 combines with J gene TRBJ2-5; 12 bases fit TRBD2. Germline-derived CDR1 and CDR2 are SGHVS and FQNEAQ. The CDR3 sequence is 19 residues long. J was trimmed by 5 bases and V by 2 bases; bases with no gene match: 15. This CDR3 is CASSLMRLAGVARGETQYF. CDR3 sequence (DNA): TGTGCCAGCAGCTTAATGAGACTAGCGGGAGTTGCCCGGGGGGAGACCCAGTACTTC.